The next 13 T cell receptor beta chains were all read from a single sample in a study of shared clonotypes between healthy human individuals. Profiled with immunoSEQ multiplex PCR; TCRdb holds only in-frame clones, not every one. The data hold about 1.1 million clones, with about 80% observed a single time. The sample comprised memory CD4+ T cells from PBMCs. Subset denoted: CD45RA-negative fraction. The receptors were gathered from a man between 18 and 35 years old in good health. Some clones in this sample may be carry-over from other donors' samples.

This clone was detected many times. The chain joins TRBV4-2 to TRBJ2-5; the match to TRBD2 covers 12 bases. Germline CDR1 reads LGHNA; CDR2 reads YNFKEQ. The V and J ends lost 4 bases and 3 bases, in that order; junction bases with no gene match: 3. This CDR3 is 15 amino acids long. CDR3 DNA sequence: TGTGCCAGCAGCCGGAGGACTAGCGGGGAAGAGACCCAGTACTTC. It translates to CASSRRTSGEETQYF.

J is TRBJ2-7 and V is TRBV7-9; 11 nucleotides align to TRBD2. The CDR3 is made up of 15 amino acids. Per the germline V gene, CDR1 is SEHNR and CDR2 is FQNEAQ (reference sequence). Losses at the gene ends were 4 bases for V and 7 bases for J; bases not matched to a gene: 9. CDR3 nucleotide sequence: TGTGCCAGCAGCTCGCGACTAGCGGGGATGGGGGAGCAGTACTTC. Protein product: CASSSRLAGMGEQYF.

The CDR3 bases are TGTGCCACCCGGTCCCCCGGGGCCAACGTCCTGACTTTC. Translated: CATRSPGANVLTF. The chain employs TRBV15 and TRBJ2-6; no reliable D call. This CDR3 is built from 13 residues. Germline V gene lookup returns CDR1 LNHNV and CDR2 YYDKDF (reference sequence). Between the trimmed V and J ends, which lost 8 bases and 4 bases, there was a span of 9 bases.

The chain recombines TRBV7-2 with TRBJ1-2; a possible D gene is TRBD1 (5 bases). V was shortened by 5 bases and J by 4 bases, with 17 bases between the two germline ends. Germline assignment: CDR1 SGHTA and CDR2 FQGNSA. There are 15 residues in the CDR3. The CDR3 region is CASSVSGRSFYGYTF. CDR3 in DNA: TGTGCCAGCAGCGTATCGGGACGGTCTTTCTATGGCTACACCTTC.

This clone was detected only once. V usage is TRBV11-3 and J usage is TRBJ2-1; no definite D call. From germline, CDR1 is SGHNT and CDR2 YENEEA. This CDR3 contains 15 residues. V gave up 5 bases and J gave up 5 bases, with 16 bases separating them. DNA for the CDR3: TGTGCCAGCAGCCCACCCGCAGGTTGGGACAATGAGCAGTTCTTC. Its translation: CASSPPAGWDNEQFF.

The V call is TRBV2, the J call TRBJ2-1; 12 bases are a match to TRBD2. Germline lookup yields CDR1 SNHLY and CDR2 FYNNEI. The CDR3 has 15 amino acids. J gave up 2 bases and V 7 bases, and 3 bases lay outside the gene matches. The CDR3 nucleotides read TGTGCCAGCACCTGGACTAGCGGGGCCTACAATGAGCAGTTCTTC. This translates into CASTWTSGAYNEQFF.

V is TRBV15 and J is TRBJ2-1; perhaps TRBD1 as D (6 bases). The CDR3 is 15 amino acids. Between the trimmed V and J ends, which lost 0 bases and 7 bases, there was a span of 13 bases. Germline values: CDR1 LNHNV, CDR2 YYDKDF (reference sequence). CDR3 loop: CATSRDDAGANEQFF. DNA of the CDR3: TGTGCCACCAGCAGAGATGATGCAGGGGCGAATGAGCAGTTCTTC.

This chain connects TRBV1 to TRBJ2-3; the table's D call of TRBD2 was not tested on the DNA. TRBV1 is labeled a pseudogene. This CDR3 comprises 14 residues. CDR3 in DNA: TGCACCAGCAGCCCCCAGCTAGTCCCAGATACGCAGTATTTT. It yields the protein CTSSPQLVPDTQYF.

This clone was picked up one time. The chain uses TRBV2 and TRBJ2-1, with 10 nucleotides matching TRBD2. The CDR3 has 17 amino acids. From germline, CDR1 is SNHLY and CDR2 FYNNEI. V lost 9 bases and J lost 0; bases outside the gene matches: 11. As DNA, the CDR3 is TGTGCCAGTACCGGGACTAGCGTCTTGAGCTCCTACAATGAGCAGTTCTTC. It yields the protein CASTGTSVLSSYNEQFF. Variable domain in full (rest from reference TRBV2 and TRBJ2-1): EPEVTQTPSHQVTQMGQEVILRCVPISNHLYFYWYRQILGQKVEFLVSFYNNEISEKSEIFDDQFSVERPDGSNFTLKIRSTKLEDSAMYFCASTGTSVLSSYNEQFFGPGTRLTVL.

This chain uses TRBV11-2 with TRBJ2-3, with 7 bases matching TRBD2. Germline CDR1 reads SGHAT; CDR2 reads FQNNGV. V trimming: 0 bases; J trimming: 6 bases; junction bases outside the gene matches: 9. This CDR3 is built from 16 residues. CDR3 in DNA: TGTGCCAGCAGCTTAGAGGCTGGCGGGAGTATGGATACGCAGTATTTT. This encodes CASSLEAGGSMDTQYF.

Comments on this clone: Different DNA sequences within this sample yield the same CDR3. The gene calls are TRBV5-4 and TRBJ2-5, with 11 bases aligning to TRBD1. Germline CDR1 and CDR2: SGHNT and YYREEE (reference sequence). This CDR3 region has 15 residues. With V trimmed by 0 bases and J by 5 bases, 3 bases remained unmatched. The CDR3 spells CASSLAGTGGETQYF. In nucleotides, the CDR3 is TGTGCCAGCAGCTTGGCAGGGACAGGGGGGGAGACCCAGTACTTC.

This clone was seen more than once but under ten times. This rearrangement joins TRBV6-5 to TRBJ1-2; D is possibly TRBD1 (6 bases). With 6 bases removed from V and 4 bases from J, the gap between germline ends came to 15 bases. The CDR3 runs to 14 residues. Per the germline V gene, CDR1 is MNHEY and CDR2 is SVGAGI. The DNA of the CDR3 is TGTGCCAGCAGCCAGGGGCCCACAGGCTATGGCTACACCTTC. Amino acid sequence: CASSQGPTGYGYTF.

The rearrangement links TRBV5-5 to TRBJ1-1, with D tentatively TRBD1 (6 bases). V was clipped by 0 bases and J by 8 bases, with 11 bases between them. The CDR3 is 13 residues long. In germline, CDR1 is SGHKS, CDR2 YYEKEE (reference sequence). CDR3 region: CASSLAQGREAFF. The CDR3, as DNA: TGTGCCAGCAGCTTGGCCCAGGGGAGGGAAGCTTTCTTT.